A selection of T cell receptor beta chains follows, all from one sample in a study of PD-1 blockade in classical Hodgkin lymphoma. Here immunoSEQ multiplex PCR was the method, and the copy in TCRdb shows in-frame clones only, minus some. The sample consists of about 26,000 clones, around two thirds of them appearing once. Specimen: peripheral blood mononuclear cells (PBMCs), collected before the second cycle of nivolumab. The receptors come from a human donor with classical Hodgkin lymphoma. The CDR3 runs from the conserved cysteine through the conserved F or W. Each record gives: CDR3 length, V gene, clone size, D gene, J gene, CDR3 protein, CDR3 DNA. The D gene is left open where the match is weak. Rows may omit the clone size; those that give it use once, few, many or a size class.

len: 14
v_gene: TRBV6-5
abundance: .
d_gene: .
j_gene: TRBJ2-7
CDR3aa: CASSDSDGTYEQYF
CDR3nt: TGTGCCAGCAGTGACTCGGACGGTACCTACGAGCAGTACTTC

len: 14
v_gene: TRBV4-1
abundance: few
d_gene: .
j_gene: TRBJ1-5
CDR3aa: CASSQEGGNQPQHF
CDR3nt: TGCGCCAGCAGCCAAGAAGGGGGCAATCAGCCCCAGCATTTT

len: 15
v_gene: TRBV28
abundance: .
d_gene: .
j_gene: TRBJ2-4
CDR3aa: CASSLGGMGKNIQYF
CDR3nt: TGTGCCAGCAGTTTGGGGGGTATGGGGAAAAACATTCAGTACTTC

len: 17
v_gene: TRBV19
abundance: medium-sized
d_gene: TRBD1
j_gene: TRBJ2-7
CDR3aa: CASSILPGQGEAYEQYF
CDR3nt: TGTGCCAGTAGTATTCTACCTGGACAGGGTGAAGCCTACGAGCAGTACTTC

len: 14
v_gene: TRBV10-2
abundance: .
d_gene: .
j_gene: TRBJ1-3
CDR3aa: CASGIRGSGNTIYF
CDR3nt: TGCGCCAGCGGGATCAGGGGTTCTGGAAACACCATATATTTT

len: 12
v_gene: TRBV5-8
abundance: .
d_gene: .
j_gene: TRBJ1-2
CDR3aa: CASSQGLSGDTF
CDR3nt: TGTGCCAGCAGCCAGGGGCTGTCGGGAGACACCTTC

len: 16
v_gene: TRBV7-7
abundance: few
d_gene: TRBD2
j_gene: TRBJ2-5
CDR3aa: CASSLNGGRAGETQYF
CDR3nt: TGTGCCAGCAGCTTAAATGGCGGGAGGGCCGGTGAGACCCAGTACTTC

len: 15
v_gene: TRBV18
abundance: .
d_gene: TRBD1
j_gene: TRBJ1-1
CDR3aa: CASSPGTGGNTEAFF
CDR3nt: TGTGCCAGCTCACCAGGGACAGGGGGGAACACTGAAGCTTTCTTT

len: 17
v_gene: TRBV19
abundance: .
d_gene: .
j_gene: TRBJ2-7
CDR3aa: CASSTSGTGGLSYEQYF
CDR3nt: TGTGCCAGTAGTACGTCGGGAACGGGGGGCCTCTCCTACGAGCAGTACTTC

len: 12
v_gene: TRBV28
abundance: .
d_gene: .
j_gene: TRBJ1-2
CDR3aa: CASSLISYGYTF
CDR3nt: TGTGCCAGCAGTTTAATCAGTTATGGCTACACCTTC

len: 14
v_gene: TRBV25-1
abundance: .
d_gene: TRBD1
j_gene: TRBJ2-2
CDR3aa: CASRIEGATGELFF
CDR3nt: TGTGCCAGCAGGATTGAGGGGGCCACCGGGGAGCTGTTTTTT

len: 12
v_gene: TRBV5-5
abundance: once
d_gene: .
j_gene: TRBJ2-7
CDR3aa: CASSPGRYEQYF
CDR3nt: TGTGCCAGCAGCCCGGGTCGCTACGAGCAGTACTTC

len: 13
v_gene: TRBV30
abundance: .
d_gene: .
j_gene: TRBJ1-1
CDR3aa: CAWSNDQGAEAFF
CDR3nt: TGTGCCTGGAGTAATGATCAGGGAGCCGAAGCTTTCTTT

len: 14
v_gene: TRBV7-2
abundance: .
d_gene: TRBD1
j_gene: TRBJ2-7
CDR3aa: CASRSRDRGHEQYF
CDR3nt: TGTGCCAGCAGGAGCCGGGACAGGGGGCACGAGCAGTACTTC

len: 15
v_gene: TRBV28
abundance: .
d_gene: .
j_gene: TRBJ2-2
CDR3aa: CASSLFGAPSGELFF
CDR3nt: TGTGCCAGCAGTTTATTCGGAGCCCCCTCCGGGGAGCTGTTTTTT

len: 14
v_gene: TRBV10-1
abundance: .
d_gene: TRBD2
j_gene: TRBJ2-3
CDR3aa: CASSVSGGEDTQYF
CDR3nt: TGCGCCAGCAGTGTTAGCGGGGGTGAGGATACGCAGTATTTT

len: 13
v_gene: TRBV28
abundance: .
d_gene: .
j_gene: TRBJ2-5
CDR3aa: CASSLWPEETQYF
CDR3nt: TGTGCCAGCAGTTTATGGCCAGAAGAGACCCAGTACTTC

len: 14
v_gene: TRBV4-1
abundance: .
d_gene: TRBD1
j_gene: TRBJ2-7
CDR3aa: CASSLTGGVGEQYF
CDR3nt: TGCGCCAGCAGCCTGACAGGGGGAGTAGGCGAGCAGTACTTC

len: 16
v_gene: TRBV7-9
abundance: .
d_gene: TRBD2
j_gene: TRBJ2-3
CDR3aa: CASSLNLAGGTDTQYF
CDR3nt: TGTGCCAGCAGCTTAAATCTAGCGGGGGGCACAGATACGCAGTATTTT

len: 13
v_gene: TRBV6-6
abundance: .
d_gene: .
j_gene: TRBJ2-2
CDR3aa: CASSSPNTGELFF
CDR3nt: TGTGCCAGCAGTTCCCCAAACACCGGGGAGCTGTTTTTT

len: 14
v_gene: TRBV5-5
abundance: .
d_gene: TRBD1
j_gene: TRBJ1-2
CDR3aa: CASSMRQGDYGYTF
CDR3nt: TGTGCCAGCAGCATGCGACAGGGAGACTATGGCTACACCTTC

len: 15
v_gene: TRBV19
abundance: .
d_gene: .
j_gene: TRBJ1-2
CDR3aa: CASSIVYGGDYGYTF
CDR3nt: TGTGCCAGTAGTATTGTTTACGGAGGGGACTATGGCTACACCTTC

len: 16
v_gene: TRBV9
abundance: .
d_gene: .
j_gene: TRBJ2-6
CDR3aa: CASSVELAPGANVLTF
CDR3nt: TGTGCCAGCAGCGTAGAGCTGGCACCTGGGGCCAACGTCCTGACTTTC

len: 16
v_gene: TRBV7-9
abundance: medium-sized
d_gene: .
j_gene: TRBJ2-6
CDR3aa: CASSLARGSGANVLTF
CDR3nt: TGTGCCAGCAGCTTAGCCAGGGGCTCTGGGGCCAACGTCCTGACTTTC

len: 14
v_gene: TRBV15
abundance: .
d_gene: TRBD2
j_gene: TRBJ2-7
CDR3aa: CATSLIAGGYEQYF
CDR3nt: TGTGCCACCAGCTTAATAGCGGGAGGCTACGAGCAGTACTTC

len: 14
v_gene: TRBV4-1
abundance: .
d_gene: .
j_gene: TRBJ1-2
CDR3aa: CASSPTPVNYGYTF
CDR3nt: TGCGCCAGCAGCCCGACTCCGGTTAACTATGGCTACACCTTC

len: 13
v_gene: TRBV4-2
abundance: .
d_gene: .
j_gene: TRBJ1-2
CDR3aa: CASSQWTGRGYTF
CDR3nt: TGTGCCAGCAGCCAGTGGACTGGACGGGGCTACACCTTC

len: 15
v_gene: TRBV30
abundance: .
d_gene: TRBD1
j_gene: TRBJ2-5
CDR3aa: CATEKGTGAQETQYF
CDR3nt: TGTGCCACGGAGAAGGGGACAGGGGCCCAAGAGACCCAGTACTTC

len: 15
v_gene: TRBV4-3
abundance: .
d_gene: TRBD1
j_gene: TRBJ2-5
CDR3aa: CASSLHRDSQETQYF
CDR3nt: TGCGCCAGCAGCCTACACCGGGACAGCCAAGAGACCCAGTACTTC

len: 16
v_gene: TRBV7-6
abundance: .
d_gene: TRBD1
j_gene: TRBJ2-7
CDR3aa: CASSRSGQGGLYEQYF
CDR3nt: TGTGCCAGCAGCCGTTCCGGACAGGGGGGACTCTACGAGCAGTACTTC

len: 16
v_gene: TRBV6-5
abundance: once
d_gene: .
j_gene: TRBJ2-3
CDR3aa: CASSSVFTGLPDTQYF
CDR3nt: TGTGCCAGCAGTTCAGTATTCACAGGGTTGCCAGATACGCAGTATTTT

len: 18
v_gene: TRBV7-9
abundance: .
d_gene: .
j_gene: TRBJ2-3
CDR3aa: CASSLVAGPSLSTDTQYF
CDR3nt: TGTGCCAGCAGCTTAGTTGCGGGGCCCAGCCTTAGCACAGATACGCAGTATTTT

len: 18
v_gene: TRBV2
abundance: .
d_gene: .
j_gene: TRBJ2-6
CDR3aa: CASSEGNRLGSGANVLAF
CDR3nt: TGTGCCAGCAGTGAAGGTAACAGGTTGGGCTCTGGGGCCAACGTCCTGGCTTTC

len: 15
v_gene: TRBV6-1
abundance: .
d_gene: .
j_gene: TRBJ1-5
CDR3aa: CASSDGWGGNQPQHF
CDR3nt: TGTGCCAGCAGTGATGGATGGGGAGGCAATCAGCCCCAGCATTTT

len: 15
v_gene: TRBV7-2
abundance: .
d_gene: TRBD2
j_gene: TRBJ2-7
CDR3aa: CASSPMAAGGYEQYF
CDR3nt: TGTGCCAGCAGCCCCATGGCAGCGGGGGGATACGAGCAGTACTTC

len: 13
v_gene: TRBV5-4
abundance: .
d_gene: .
j_gene: TRBJ1-1
CDR3aa: CASQPGRVTEAFF
CDR3nt: TGTGCCAGCCAACCCGGCAGGGTCACTGAAGCTTTCTTT

len: 15
v_gene: TRBV4-1
abundance: few
d_gene: .
j_gene: TRBJ2-1
CDR3aa: CASSQVDYSYNEQFF
CDR3nt: TGCGCCAGCAGCCAAGTTGACTACTCCTACAATGAGCAGTTCTTC

len: 14
v_gene: TRBV27
abundance: .
d_gene: TRBD1
j_gene: TRBJ1-4
CDR3aa: CASSRDRGGEKLFF
CDR3nt: TGTGCCAGCAGTAGGGACAGGGGTGGTGAAAAACTGTTTTTT

len: 14
v_gene: TRBV5-6
abundance: .
d_gene: .
j_gene: TRBJ2-7
CDR3aa: CASSPDRPVTQQYF
CDR3nt: TGTGCCAGCAGCCCCGACAGGCCAGTCACCCAGCAGTACTTC

len: 14
v_gene: TRBV7-6
abundance: .
d_gene: TRBD1
j_gene: TRBJ2-7
CDR3aa: CASSSDPGQGEQYF
CDR3nt: TGTGCCAGCAGCTCAGATCCGGGACAGGGCGAGCAGTACTTC

len: 19
v_gene: TRBV5-1
abundance: few
d_gene: TRBD2
j_gene: TRBJ2-2
CDR3aa: CASSRNPGDSSGATGELFF
CDR3nt: TGCGCCAGCAGCCGAAACCCAGGAGATTCTAGCGGGGCCACCGGGGAGCTGTTTTTT

len: 14
v_gene: TRBV7-2
abundance: .
d_gene: .
j_gene: TRBJ1-1
CDR3aa: CASSSGSLNTEAFF
CDR3nt: TGTGCCAGCAGCTCGGGTAGCCTCAACACTGAAGCTTTCTTT

len: 16
v_gene: TRBV6-1
abundance: .
d_gene: .
j_gene: TRBJ2-2
CDR3aa: CASSVDVLRRAGELFF
CDR3nt: TGTGCCAGCAGTGTAGACGTCCTCAGGAGGGCCGGGGAGCTGTTTTTT

len: 13
v_gene: TRBV6-1
abundance: .
d_gene: .
j_gene: TRBJ1-4
CDR3aa: CASRGGPREKLFF
CDR3nt: TGTGCCAGCAGGGGGGGCCCGCGGGAGAAACTGTTTTTT

len: 14
v_gene: TRBV2
abundance: .
d_gene: .
j_gene: TRBJ1-6
CDR3aa: CASSEGAVNSPLHF
CDR3nt: TGTGCCAGCAGTGAAGGGGCAGTTAATTCACCCCTCCACTTT

len: 15
v_gene: TRBV6-6
abundance: .
d_gene: TRBD2
j_gene: TRBJ2-5
CDR3aa: CASSRAGRPPETQYF
CDR3nt: TGTGCCAGCAGTCGCGCCGGGAGGCCCCCGGAGACCCAGTACTTC